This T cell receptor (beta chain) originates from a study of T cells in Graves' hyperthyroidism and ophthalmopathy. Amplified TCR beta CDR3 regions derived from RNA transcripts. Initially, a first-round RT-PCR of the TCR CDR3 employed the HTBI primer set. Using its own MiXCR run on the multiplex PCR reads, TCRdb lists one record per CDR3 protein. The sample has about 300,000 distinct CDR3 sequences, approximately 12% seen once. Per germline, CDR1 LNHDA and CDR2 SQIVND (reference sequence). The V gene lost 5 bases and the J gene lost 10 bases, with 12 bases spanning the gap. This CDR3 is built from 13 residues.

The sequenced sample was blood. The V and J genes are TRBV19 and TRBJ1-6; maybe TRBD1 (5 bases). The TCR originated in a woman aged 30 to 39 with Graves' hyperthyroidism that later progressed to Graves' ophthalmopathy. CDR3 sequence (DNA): TGTGCCAGTAGTTGGAGGGGTGAGTCACCCCTCCACTTT. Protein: CASSWRGESPLHF.